These T cell receptor beta chains were read from a single sample in a study of T cells of healthy individuals. TCRdb re-derived calls from the 5' RACE reads in MiXCR, one entry per CDR3 protein. The table shows tens of thousands of distinct CDR3 sequences, with approximately 4.9% occurring only once. These receptors were obtained from a human donor in good health. The CDR3 runs from the conserved cysteine through the conserved F or W.

V gene: TRBV5-1; J gene: TRBJ1-6; CDR3 protein: CASSRDSNSPLHF
V gene: TRBV20-1; J gene: TRBJ2-7; CDR3 protein: CSARAPRSSYEQYF
V gene: TRBV12-3/TRBV12-4; J gene: TRBJ1-2; CDR3 protein: CASRRRGGNPYGYTF
V gene: TRBV20-1; J gene: TRBJ1-6; CDR3 protein: CSAIPGTGGSPLHF
V gene: TRBV20-1; J gene: TRBJ2-7; CDR3 protein: CSARTTGTSGRALPSYEQYF
V gene: TRBV2; J gene: TRBJ2-1; CDR3 protein: CASSPGQGGLYNEQFF
V gene: TRBV9; J gene: TRBJ1-3; CDR3 protein: CASSVDPGLSSGNTIYF
V gene: TRBV9; J gene: TRBJ2-1; CDR3 protein: CASSANGGSASYNEQFF
V gene: TRBV4-1; J gene: TRBJ2-7; CDR3 protein: CASSPGLARDEQYF
V gene: TRBV5-4; J gene: TRBJ2-5; CDR3 protein: CASSLAADQETQYF
V gene: TRBV29-1; J gene: TRBJ2-1; CDR3 protein: CSIVLTEGREQFF
V gene: TRBV3-1; J gene: TRBJ2-1; CDR3 protein: CASSQDVYGQFF
V gene: TRBV5-4; J gene: TRBJ1-1; CDR3 protein: CASSSRAPGHEAFF
V gene: TRBV28; J gene: TRBJ2-5; CDR3 protein: CASSFRPRYQETQYF
V gene: TRBV2; J gene: TRBJ2-1; CDR3 protein: CASSVRAGGTNEQFF
V gene: TRBV2; J gene: TRBJ2-3; CDR3 protein: CASRRDLSTDTQYF
V gene: TRBV2; J gene: TRBJ1-1; CDR3 protein: CASSEIVNSLNTEAFF
V gene: TRBV29-1; J gene: TRBJ1-1; CDR3 protein: CSVDLPGQRTEAFF
V gene: TRBV3-1; J gene: TRBJ1-2; CDR3 protein: CASSLPGQLEGYTF
V gene: TRBV2; J gene: TRBJ1-2; CDR3 protein: CASTEEDGVYGYTF
V gene: TRBV15; J gene: TRBJ1-1; CDR3 protein: CATSSLGFAEAFF
V gene: TRBV29-1; J gene: TRBJ2-7; CDR3 protein: CSVEGDRDYEQYF
V gene: TRBV29-1; J gene: TRBJ2-5; CDR3 protein: CSVETPLAGETQYF
V gene: TRBV6-2/TRBV6-3; J gene: TRBJ2-7; CDR3 protein: CASNSYGTGDYEQYF
V gene: TRBV12-3/TRBV12-4; J gene: TRBJ2-7; CDR3 protein: CASSRPGLSYEQYF
V gene: TRBV5-6; J gene: TRBJ1-1; CDR3 protein: CASSQQGNRAFF
V gene: TRBV7-2; J gene: TRBJ2-7; CDR3 protein: CASSLGGSLYEQYF
V gene: TRBV7-9; J gene: TRBJ1-1; CDR3 protein: CASSFGLNTEAFF
V gene: TRBV29-1; J gene: TRBJ2-3; CDR3 protein: CSVSRGGTDTQYF
V gene: TRBV11-1; J gene: TRBJ2-4; CDR3 protein: CASSPDHMGNIQYF
V gene: TRBV15; J gene: TRBJ1-6; CDR3 protein: CATSRDNYNSPLHF
V gene: TRBV5-4; J gene: TRBJ2-1; CDR3 protein: CASARYRDHNEQFF
V gene: TRBV2; J gene: TRBJ1-6; CDR3 protein: CASLRGYSPLHF
V gene: TRBV10-3; J gene: TRBJ2-1; CDR3 protein: CAISSGGGAPGDEQFF
V gene: TRBV10-2; J gene: TRBJ2-1; CDR3 protein: CASSPRGTSGINEQFF
V gene: TRBV6-1; J gene: TRBJ1-6; CDR3 protein: CASSALQGARNSPLHF
V gene: TRBV12-5; J gene: TRBJ2-7; CDR3 protein: CASGSSSSGPGIPHYEQYF
V gene: TRBV12-3/TRBV12-4; J gene: TRBJ2-3; CDR3 protein: CASSRGADTQYF
V gene: TRBV29-1; J gene: TRBJ2-7; CDR3 protein: CSVVTYEQYF
V gene: TRBV6-4; J gene: TRBJ2-1; CDR3 protein: CASSGDSNTNEQFF
V gene: TRBV27; J gene: TRBJ2-7; CDR3 protein: CASSPVTGDYEQYF
V gene: TRBV6-6; J gene: TRBJ2-3; CDR3 protein: CASSYDSTDTQYF